This is a list of T cell receptor beta chains from one sample in a study of beta chain features in type 1 diabetes. Sequencing used immunoSEQ multiplex PCR; TCRdb keeps in-frame clones, though not all of them. This table holds around 250,000 clones, approximately 13% found once. What was sequenced was naive CD4+ T cells from blood. All receptors come from a man aged 25-40 years with type 1 diabetes. Both conserved end residues are part of each CDR3. The order of the fields is clone size, CDR3 length, J gene, D gene, V gene, CDR3 protein, CDR3 DNA. A D gene is named only where the DNA matches it firmly. The size entry is marked missing in some rows and otherwise reads once, few, many or a size class.

>.|14|TRBJ2-3|.|TRBV5-6
CASSLREWADTQYF
TGTGCCAGCAGCTTGCGGGAGTGGGCAGATACGCAGTATTTT
>few|15|TRBJ1-1|TRBD1|TRBV18
CASSPSQGQGDWAFF
TGTGCCAGCTCACCATCCCAGGGACAGGGGGACTGGGCTTTCTTT
>.|11|TRBJ2-7|.|TRBV25-1
CASTPGHEQYF
TGTGCCAGCACCCCTGGCCACGAGCAGTACTTC
>few|15|TRBJ2-7|TRBD2|TRBV2
CASSPRLASSYEQYF
TGTGCCAGCAGCCCTAGACTAGCGTCCTCCTACGAGCAGTACTTC
>few|14|TRBJ2-4|.|TRBV6-6
CASADGLAKNIQYF
TGTGCCAGCGCGGACGGACTAGCCAAAAACATTCAGTACTTC
>few|14|TRBJ2-7|.|TRBV7-2
CASSLTQTDYEQYF
TGTGCCAGCAGCTTAACACAGACCGACTACGAGCAGTACTTC
>.|15|TRBJ2-7|.|TRBV28
CASLKQGLGSYEQYF
TGTGCCAGCCTCAAACAGGGTTTGGGGTCCTACGAGCAGTACTTC
>.|15|TRBJ2-2|.|TRBV5-1
CASSLWAANTGELFF
TGCGCCAGCAGCTTATGGGCAGCGAACACCGGGGAGCTGTTTTTT
>.|15|TRBJ1-6|TRBD1|TRBV6-5
CASSGRQGSNSPLHF
TGTGCCAGCAGTGGGCGACAGGGGAGTAATTCACCCCTCCACTTT
>few|13|TRBJ2-5|.|TRBV11-2
CASSLHYQETQYF
TGTGCCAGCAGCTTGCACTACCAAGAGACCCAGTACTTC
>.|14|TRBJ2-7|TRBD2|TRBV27
CASSPGTSGGEQYF
TGTGCCAGCAGTCCAGGGACTAGCGGGGGGGAGCAGTACTTC
>.|15|TRBJ1-2|TRBD1|TRBV9
CASSASTGAIYGYTF
TGTGCCAGCAGCGCTTCGACAGGGGCTATCTATGGCTACACCTTC
>few|14|TRBJ1-1|TRBD1|TRBV7-9
CASSVGTGNTEAFF
TGTGCCAGCAGCGTCGGGACAGGAAACACTGAAGCTTTCTTT
>.|15|TRBJ2-7|TRBD2|TRBV6-5
CASSYSIGAGGEQYF
TGTGCCAGCAGTTACTCGATAGGGGCGGGAGGCGAGCAGTACTTC
>few|14|TRBJ1-2|TRBD1|TRBV5-4
CASSTGQGPHGYTF
TGTGCCAGCAGCACCGGACAGGGACCTCATGGCTACACCTTC
>.|13|TRBJ2-2|TRBD2|TRBV18
CASTSGNTGELFF
TGTGCCAGCACTAGCGGAAACACCGGGGAGCTGTTTTTT
>.|14|TRBJ2-5|TRBD1|TRBV5-1
CASSLNRGDETQYF
TGCGCCAGCAGCTTGAACAGGGGCGATGAGACCCAGTACTTC
>.|15|TRBJ1-5|TRBD1|TRBV19
CASSSQQGAGQPQHF
TGTGCCAGTAGTTCTCAACAGGGGGCTGGACAGCCCCAGCATTTT
>few|15|TRBJ2-4|TRBD1|TRBV5-1
CASSLRGGQGNIQYF
TGCGCCAGCAGCCTCAGGGGCGGACAGGGAAACATTCAGTACTTC
>.|14|TRBJ2-1|TRBD2|TRBV27
CASLSGGKDNEQFF
TGTGCCAGCCTTAGCGGGGGAAAGGACAATGAGCAGTTCTTC